The 27 T cell receptor beta chains given below trace back to one sample, sequenced in a study of blood T cell repertoires in COVID-19. Profiling relied on immunoSEQ multiplex PCR, and the TCRdb table lists in-frame clones only, not all of them. Of about 240,000 clones listed, about 90% are singletons. Sequencing input: peripheral blood. These receptor sequences come from a man aged 55 to 69 who had recovered from COVID-19.

The chain employs TRBV6-5 and TRBJ2-3, with D possibly matching TRBD2 (5 bases). The CDR3 length is 14 residues. V was cut by 6 bases and J by 4 bases, with 14 bases left in between. Germline CDR1 reads MNHEY; CDR2 reads SVGAGI. The CDR3 loop is CASRTHPGADTQYF. The CDR3, as DNA: TGTGCCAGCAGAACTCACCCCGGGGCAGATACGCAGTATTTT.

This clone was observed once. The rearrangement uses TRBV19 and TRBJ2-1; the D is unclear. The germline V gene encodes CDR1 LNHDA and CDR2 SQIVND (reference sequence). The ends were cut back, 2 bases at V and 9 bases at J, with 5 bases in the middle. The CDR3 has 11 amino acids. CDR3 nucleotides: TGTGCCAGTAGTATACTGCGTGAGCAGTTCTTC. It codes for CASSILREQFF.

The CDR3 DNA follows: TGTGCCAGCAGCCATCCAGGGGGCGAAGGCTACACCTTC. This sequence encodes CASSHPGGEGYTF. The chain has TRBV3-1 (or the pseudogene TRBV3-2) and TRBJ1-2, with 8 bases matching TRBD1. The CDR3 extends over 13 amino acids. CDR1 and CDR2 (germline): LGHDT, YNNKEL (reference sequence). The trim removed 3 bases at V and 8 bases at J, leaving 5 bases unmatched.

The chain combines TRBV11-2 with TRBJ2-3; TRBD2 is a possible D gene (6 bases). Germline-derived CDR1 and CDR2 are SGHAT and FQNNGV. This CDR3 spans 16 amino acids. V was cut by 8 bases and J by 2 bases, with 20 bases left in between. The CDR3 here is CASSPGRLVLTDTQYF. The CDR3 DNA follows: TGTGCCAGCTCTCCCGGCAGACTAGTTCTCACAGATACGCAGTATTTT.

V and J are TRBV6-5 and TRBJ1-5; D unclear. CDR1 and CDR2 from the germline V gene are MNHEY and SVGAGI. The V gene lost 8 bases and the J gene lost 5 bases, with 13 bases spanning the gap. The CDR3 length is 13 residues. The DNA for the CDR3 is TGTGCCAGCGGGCGGCGGAGGGATCAGCCCCAGCATTTT. It yields the protein CASGRRRDQPQHF.

The chain is built from TRBV7-9 and TRBJ2-2; TRBD2 might be the D (5 bases). Germline V gives CDR1 SEHNR, CDR2 FQNEAQ (reference sequence). The CDR3 contains 15 residues. V was clipped by 5 bases and J by 3 bases, with 13 bases between them. The CDR3 loop is CASSRPGRDTGELFF. The CDR3 region has the DNA TGTGCCAGCAGCCGCCCTGGGCGGGACACCGGGGAGCTGTTTTTT.

Only a few counts were recorded for this clone. This CDR3 reads CASSYVFNTGELFF. The CDR3 coding sequence is TGTGCCAGCAGTTACGTCTTCAACACCGGGGAGCTGTTTTTT. The chain has TRBV6-6 and TRBJ2-2; no clear D gene. Germline loops: CDR1 MNHNY, CDR2 SVGAGI (reference sequence). The CDR3 spans 14 residues. V lost 2 bases to trimming and J lost 2 bases, with 6 bases between them.

This clone turned up a few times. The chain joins TRBV10-3 to TRBJ2-1, with 8 nucleotides matching TRBD2. Germline V CDR1 and CDR2: ENHRY, SYGVKD. CDR3 length: 16 amino acids. After removal of 8 bases from V and 4 bases from J, the junction contained 13 bases not matched to a gene. CDR3 residues: CAIPPKRGPIYNEQFF. In nucleotides, the CDR3 is TGTGCCATCCCCCCTAAGCGGGGGCCCATTTACAATGAGCAGTTCTTC.

This clone occurred a few times. CDR3 sequence reads: CASTSLSRDSEKLFF. The CDR3 bases are TGTGCCAGCACCTCGTTGTCCCGGGACAGTGAAAAACTGTTTTTT. The chain joins TRBV27 to TRBJ1-4; 7 bases match TRBD1. CDR3 size: 15 residues. The J segment lost 7 bases and the V segment lost 7 bases, leaving 12 bases of the junction unmatched. In germline, CDR1 is MNHEY, CDR2 SMNVEV (reference sequence). Supplemented by reference TRBV27 and TRBJ1-4, the full variable domain reads EAQVTQNPRYLITVTGKKLTVTCSQNMNHEYMSWYRQDPGLGLRQIYYSMNVEVTDKGDVPEGYKVSRKEKRNFPLILESPSPNQTSLYFCASTSLSRDSEKLFFGSGTQLSVL.

The chain joins TRBV27 to TRBJ1-1; D ambiguous. Germline assignment: CDR1 MNHEY and CDR2 SMNVEV (reference sequence). The CDR3 has 14 residues. Deletions cut 5 bases from V and 6 bases from J, with 16 bases between. CDR3 protein: CASSKIEGSAEAFF. CDR3 coding DNA: TGTGCCAGCAGTAAGATTGAAGGAAGCGCTGAAGCTTTCTTT.

V is TRBV25-1 and J is TRBJ2-5, with TRBD2 identical over 9 bases. The CDR3 extends over 15 amino acids. V lost 5 bases, J lost 2 bases, and 6 bases stayed unmatched. The germline V gene has CDR1 MGHDK and CDR2 SYGVNS. The chain's CDR3 is CASSSTTSGQETQYF. The CDR3 DNA sequence: TGTGCCAGCAGTTCAACAACTAGCGGGCAAGAGACCCAGTACTTC.

The chain is built from TRBV6-6 and TRBJ1-5; 7 bases are shared with TRBD1. V shed 3 bases, J shed 5 bases, and the junction held 4 bases outside the gene matches. The CDR3 is 14 amino acids. Per germline, CDR1 MNHNY and CDR2 SVGAGI (reference sequence). The CDR3 DNA reads as TGTGCCAGCAGTTATCACGACAGGGATCAGCCCCAGCATTTT. Its translation is CASSYHDRDQPQHF.

A single count supports this clone. This CDR3 is CASSPPGHRYEQYF. CDR3 DNA sequence: TGTGCCAGCTCACCTCCGGGACACCGCTACGAGCAGTACTTC. The chain couples TRBV18 to TRBJ2-7, with D perhaps matching TRBD1 (6 bases). Trimming stripped 3 bases from V and 3 bases from J, with 12 bases between. The germline CDR1 and CDR2 sequences are KGHSH and LQKENI. The CDR3 length is 14 residues.

The V gene is TRBV5-1, the J gene TRBJ1-6, with D perhaps matching TRBD1 (5 bases). Trimming pared 5 bases from V and 0 bases from J, leaving 15 bases between. Germline V gives CDR1 SGHRS, CDR2 YFSETQ. The CDR3 covers 17 residues. The CDR3 region is CASSSGLLSSYNSPLHF. The CDR3 bases are TGCGCCAGCAGTTCGGGACTTCTGAGCTCCTATAATTCACCCCTCCACTTT.

This rearrangement joins TRBV10-2 to TRBJ1-1; 7 bases fit TRBD1. The CDR3 is made up of 13 amino acids. Germline V gene sequence: CDR1 WSHSY, CDR2 SAAADI. V lost 5 bases to trimming and J lost 4 bases; unmatched junction nucleotides: 4. The CDR3 reads CASSSTGVTEAFF. The CDR3 nucleotides are TGCGCCAGCAGTTCTACAGGGGTCACTGAAGCTTTCTTT.

The chain is built from TRBV19 and TRBJ2-6; D might be TRBD2 (5 bases). CDR1 and CDR2 (germline): LNHDA, SQIVND (reference sequence). Trimming took off 9 bases at V and 0 bases at J, with 9 bases between the two ends. The CDR3 has 14 residues. The CDR3 region is CASRRDSGANVLTF. The CDR3 coding sequence is TGTGCCAGCCGACGGGACTCTGGGGCCAACGTCCTGACTTTC.

The rearrangement links TRBV30 to TRBJ1-6; D call uncertain. CDR3 length: 15 residues. Germline V gene data show CDR1 as GTSNPN and CDR2 as SVGIG (reference sequence). The V gene lost 5 bases and the J gene lost 7 bases, with 18 bases spanning the gap. For the CDR3, the DNA is TGTGCCTGGGCACCACGGGGAAATGGAAATTCACCCCTCCACTTT. Amino acid sequence: CAWAPRGNGNSPLHF.

The chain couples TRBV6-6 to TRBJ1-3; D unresolved. Trimming pared 4 bases from V and 0 bases from J, leaving 7 bases between. The CDR3 spans 14 residues. CDR1 MNHNY and CDR2 SVGAGI come from the germline V gene (reference sequence). The CDR3 here is CASSLEYSGNTIYF. The CDR3 nucleotides are TGTGCCAGCAGTTTAGAGTACTCTGGAAACACCATATATTTT.

The gene calls are TRBV2 and TRBJ1-1, with TRBD1 as a possible D gene (6 bases). CDR1 and CDR2 (germline): SNHLY, FYNNEI. The CDR3 contains 15 residues. Trimming cost V 6 bases and J 6 bases, with 20 bases left between them. Here the CDR3 DNA reads TGTGCCAGCAGGGTATTCGGGGCCAAGGGGGCTGAAGCTTTCTTT. Translated: CASRVFGAKGAEAFF.

This chain uses TRBV27 with TRBJ1-1; no clear D gene. Germline CDR1 MNHEY, CDR2 SMNVEV (reference sequence). The V end was cut by 5 bases, the J end by 5 bases, with 18 bases between. The CDR3 length is 15 residues. The DNA for the CDR3 is TGTGCCAGCAGTGCTCGGACTGCCTTCTGGACTGAAGCTTTCTTT. This codes for CASSARTAFWTEAFF.

V is TRBV6-5 and J is TRBJ2-7, with 9 bases lining up with TRBD1. Germline assignment: CDR1 MNHEY and CDR2 SVGAGI. The CDR3 has 15 residues. V lost 5 bases and J lost 4; bases outside the gene matches: 9. In DNA form, the CDR3 reads TGTGCCAGCAGTAAGGGGGGGGGACAGGGTTACGAGCAGTACTTC. Residues: CASSKGGGQGYEQYF.

CDR3: CASSLLPSGGLADTQYF. The CDR3 coding sequence is TGCGCCAGCAGCTTGTTACCTAGCGGGGGGCTGGCAGATACGCAGTATTTT. The gene calls are TRBV5-1 and TRBJ2-3; 11 nucleotides match TRBD2. Germline lookup yields CDR1 SGHRS and CDR2 YFSETQ. V was clipped by 1 base and J by 4 bases; unmatched bases: 8. The CDR3 is 17 amino acids.

In DNA, the CDR3 is TGTGCCAGCAGTGATCGTCACGAGCAGTACTTC. It is translated as CASSDRHEQYF. The V gene is TRBV2, the J gene TRBJ2-7, with D unclear. The length of the CDR3 is 11 residues. Germline V gene lookup returns CDR1 SNHLY and CDR2 FYNNEI. The V end was cut by 3 bases, the J end by 5 bases, with 5 bases between.

The chain joins TRBV3-1 (or the pseudogene TRBV3-2) to TRBJ1-4, with 8 bases lining up with TRBD1. V was clipped by 4 bases and J by 10 bases; unmatched bases: 11. Germline assignment: CDR1 LGHDT and CDR2 YNNKEL (reference sequence). This CDR3 has 15 residues. The CDR3 nucleotides are TGTGCCAGCAGCCTACAATCAAGGGACAGGCCAAAACTGTTTTTT. It encodes CASSLQSRDRPKLFF.

This chain links TRBV11-2 with TRBJ1-3, with D hard to call. CDR1 and CDR2 (germline): SGHAT, FQNNGV. The V end was cut by 1 base, the J end by 4 bases, with 17 bases between. The CDR3 consists of 17 residues. The CDR3 loop is CASSLATGIYSGNTIYF. The CDR3, as DNA: TGTGCCAGCAGCTTAGCGACGGGGATATATTCGGGAAACACCATATATTTT.

The rearrangement joins TRBV18 to TRBJ2-1; 10 bases fit TRBD1. The germline CDR1 and CDR2 sequences are KGHSH and LQKENI. The V segment lost 3 bases and the J segment 7 bases; nucleotides outside the gene matches: 3. CDR3 length equals 14 residues. The CDR3, as DNA: TGTGCCAGCTCACCTGGACAGGGGGATAATGAGCAGTTCTTC. This gives the protein CASSPGQGDNEQFF. Complete variable domain (other parts from reference TRBV18 and TRBJ2-1): NAGVMQNPRHLVRRRGQEARLRCSPMKGHSHVYWYRQLPEEGLKFMVYLQKENIIDESGMPKERFSAEFPKEGPSILRIQQVVRGDSAAYFCASSPGQGDNEQFFGPGTRLTVL.

The chain uses TRBV11-2 and TRBJ1-6; 7 bases align to TRBD1. CDR1 SGHAT and CDR2 FQNNGV come from the germline V gene. The CDR3 is 15 amino acids. J lost 6 bases, V lost 5 bases, and 7 bases had no gene match. In DNA form, the CDR3 reads TGTGCCAGCAGCCTTGAGGGACAGTCTAATTCACCCCTCCACTTT. Protein: CASSLEGQSNSPLHF. The full variable domain, completed using reference TRBV11-2 and TRBJ1-6, is EAGVAQSPRYKIIEKRQSVAFWCNPISGHATLYWYQQILGQGPKLLIQFQNNGVVDDSQLPKDRFSAERLKGVDSTLKIQPAKLEDSAVYLCASSLEGQSNSPLHFGNGTRLTVT.